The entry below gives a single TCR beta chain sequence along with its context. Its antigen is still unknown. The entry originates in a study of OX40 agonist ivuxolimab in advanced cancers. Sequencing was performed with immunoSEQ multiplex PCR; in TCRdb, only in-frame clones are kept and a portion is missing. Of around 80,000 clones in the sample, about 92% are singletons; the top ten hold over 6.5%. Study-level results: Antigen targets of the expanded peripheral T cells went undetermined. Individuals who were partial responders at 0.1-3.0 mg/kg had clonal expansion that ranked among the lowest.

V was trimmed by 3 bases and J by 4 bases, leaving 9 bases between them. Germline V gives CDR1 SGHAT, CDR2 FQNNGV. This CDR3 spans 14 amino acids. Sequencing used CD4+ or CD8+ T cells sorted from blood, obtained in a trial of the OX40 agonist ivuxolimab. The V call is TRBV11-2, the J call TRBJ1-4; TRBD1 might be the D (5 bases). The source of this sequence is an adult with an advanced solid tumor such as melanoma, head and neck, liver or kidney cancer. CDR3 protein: CASSFGGFNEKLFF. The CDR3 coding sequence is TGTGCCAGCAGCTTCGGGGGATTTAATGAAAAACTGTTTTTT.